The subject of this entry is one TCR beta chain. These data belong to a study of long-term antiretroviral therapy in people with HIV. A v3.0 immunoSEQ assay was performed at survey level. The table came from immunoSEQ multiplex PCR; TCRdb's copy has only in-frame clones and leaves some out. The sample includes roughly 5,600 clones, around four fifths of them seen just once. The CDR3 is 21 residues long. V was pared by 2 bases and J by 2 bases, with 18 bases of the junction left unmatched. CDR1 and CDR2 from the germline V gene are MDHEN and SYDVKM. This receptor was taken from a man aged 35 to 55 with HIV. J is TRBJ2-7 and V is TRBV28; 13 bases match TRBD2. Here the sequenced sample was unsorted PBMCs, taken 1.8 years before starting antiretroviral therapy. In DNA, the CDR3 is TGTGCCAGCAGTTTAGCTTATAGGGGACTAGCGGGGACCTCCCCTCCCTACGAGCAGTACTTC. Amino acid sequence: CASSLAYRGLAGTSPPYEQYF.